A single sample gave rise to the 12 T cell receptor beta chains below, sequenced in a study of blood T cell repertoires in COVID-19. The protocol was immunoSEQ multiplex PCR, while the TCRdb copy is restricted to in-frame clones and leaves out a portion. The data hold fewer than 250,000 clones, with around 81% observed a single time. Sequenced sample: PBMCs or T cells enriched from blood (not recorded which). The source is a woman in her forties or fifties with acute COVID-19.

CDR3 in amino acids: CASSGTQPGQGARRNYEQYF. Written as DNA, the CDR3 is TGTGCCAGCAGTGGTACCCAACCCGGACAGGGGGCGAGGCGCAACTACGAGCAGTACTTC. The V call is TRBV28, the J call TRBJ2-7; 11 nucleotides line up with TRBD1. The germline V gene has CDR1 MDHEN and CDR2 SYDVKM. Trimming cost V 5 bases and J 3 bases; bases outside gene matches: 21. The CDR3 contains 20 residues.

The CDR3 loop is CASSLSRKRGEKLFF. CDR3 bases: TGTGCCAGCAGCTTATCCCGCAAGCGGGGTGAAAAACTGTTTTTT. V and J are TRBV7-8 and TRBJ1-4; D is ambiguous. Germline V gene data show CDR1 as SGHVS and CDR2 as FQNEAQ. Trimming left V 2 bases short and J 7 bases short, with 14 bases between. The CDR3 has 15 residues. Using reference TRBV7-8 and TRBJ1-4 for the parts outside the CDR3, the full variable domain is GAGVSQSPRYKVAKRGQDVALRCDPISGHVSLFWYQQALGQGPEFLTYFQNEAQLDKSGLPSDRFFAERPEGSVSTLKIQRTQQEDSAVYLCASSLSRKRGEKLFFGSGTQLSVL.

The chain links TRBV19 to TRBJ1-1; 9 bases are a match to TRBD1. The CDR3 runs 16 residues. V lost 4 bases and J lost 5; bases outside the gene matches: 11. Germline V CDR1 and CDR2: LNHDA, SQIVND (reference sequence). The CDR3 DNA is TGTGCCAGTAGTACACCAACGACAGGGGGAGGGACTGAAGCTTTCTTT. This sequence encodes CASSTPTTGGGTEAFF. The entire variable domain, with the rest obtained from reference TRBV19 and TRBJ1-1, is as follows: DGGITQSPKYLFRKEGQNVTLSCEQNLNHDAMYWYRQDPGQGLRLIYYSQIVNDFQKGDIAEGYSVSREKKESFPLTVTSAQKNPTAFYLCASSTPTTGGGTEAFFGQGTRLTVV.

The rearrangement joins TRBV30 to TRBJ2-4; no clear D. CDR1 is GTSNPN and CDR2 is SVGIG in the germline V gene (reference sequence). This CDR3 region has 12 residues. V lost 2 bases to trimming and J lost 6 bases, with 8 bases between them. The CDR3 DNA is TGTGCCTGGAGTTTGGTGCGAAACATTCAGTACTTC. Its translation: CAWSLVRNIQYF.

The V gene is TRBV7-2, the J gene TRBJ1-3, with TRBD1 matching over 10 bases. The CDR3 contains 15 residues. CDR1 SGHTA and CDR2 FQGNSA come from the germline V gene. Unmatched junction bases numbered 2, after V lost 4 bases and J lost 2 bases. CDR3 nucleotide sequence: TGTGCCAGCAGCTCGGGACAGGGGACTGGAAACACCATATATTTT. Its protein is CASSSGQGTGNTIYF.

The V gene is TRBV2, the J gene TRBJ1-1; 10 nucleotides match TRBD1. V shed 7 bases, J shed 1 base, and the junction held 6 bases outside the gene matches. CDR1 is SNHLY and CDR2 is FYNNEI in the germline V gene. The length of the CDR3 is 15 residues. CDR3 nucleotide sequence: TGTGCCAGCATTAGGGACAGGGGCTCGAACACTGAAGCTTTCTTT. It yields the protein CASIRDRGSNTEAFF. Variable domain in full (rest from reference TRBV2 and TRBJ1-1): EPEVTQTPSHQVTQMGQEVILRCVPISNHLYFYWYRQILGQKVEFLVSFYNNEISEKSEIFDDQFSVERPDGSNFTLKIRSTKLEDSAMYFCASIRDRGSNTEAFFGQGTRLTVV.

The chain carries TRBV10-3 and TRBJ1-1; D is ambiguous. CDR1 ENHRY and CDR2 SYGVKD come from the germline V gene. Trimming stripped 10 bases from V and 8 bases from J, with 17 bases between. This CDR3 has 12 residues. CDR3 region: CATKRDTREAFF. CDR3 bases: TGTGCCACCAAACGAGACACAAGGGAAGCTTTCTTT.

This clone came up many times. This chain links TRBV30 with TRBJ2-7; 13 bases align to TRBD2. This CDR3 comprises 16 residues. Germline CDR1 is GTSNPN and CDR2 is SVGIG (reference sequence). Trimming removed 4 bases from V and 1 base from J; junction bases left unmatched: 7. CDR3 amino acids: CAWNGLAGEKSYEQYF. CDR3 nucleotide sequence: TGTGCCTGGAACGGACTAGCGGGAGAGAAGTCCTACGAGCAGTACTTC.

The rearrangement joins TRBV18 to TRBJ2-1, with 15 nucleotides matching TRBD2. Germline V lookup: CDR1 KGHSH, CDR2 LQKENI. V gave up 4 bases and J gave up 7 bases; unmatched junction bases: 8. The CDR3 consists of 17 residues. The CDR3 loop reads CASSRSPGTSGRNEQFF. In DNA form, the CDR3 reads TGTGCCAGCTCACGCTCCCCCGGGACTAGCGGGAGGAATGAGCAGTTCTTC.

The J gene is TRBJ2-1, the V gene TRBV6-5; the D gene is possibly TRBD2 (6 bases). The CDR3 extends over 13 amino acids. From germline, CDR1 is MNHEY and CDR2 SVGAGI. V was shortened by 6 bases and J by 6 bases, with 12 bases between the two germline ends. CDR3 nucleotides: TGTGCCAGCAGCCGACCGCGGGGCAATGAGCAGTTCTTC. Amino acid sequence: CASSRPRGNEQFF.

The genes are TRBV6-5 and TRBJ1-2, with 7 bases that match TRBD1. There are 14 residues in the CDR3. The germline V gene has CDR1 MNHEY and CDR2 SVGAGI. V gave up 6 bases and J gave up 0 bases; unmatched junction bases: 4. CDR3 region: CASSRDSSNYGYTF. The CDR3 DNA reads TGTGCCAGCAGCAGGGACAGTTCTAACTATGGCTACACCTTC.

The CDR3 DNA follows: TGTGCCTGGGGGACAGATTATACAGATACGCAGTATTTT. This sequence encodes CAWGTDYTDTQYF. The chain has TRBV30 and TRBJ2-3; 7 nucleotides align to TRBD1. Germline V gives CDR1 GTSNPN, CDR2 SVGIG (reference sequence). This CDR3 is built from 13 residues. The ends lost 5 bases at V and 3 bases at J; junction bases unmatched: 5.